The clone carrying this T cell receptor beta chain was observed many times. The antigen is unknown. The data were obtained in a study of regulatory T cells in long-lasting Graves disease. This CDR3 region has 16 residues. CDR1 and CDR2 (germline): MNHEY, SMNVEV (reference sequence). V lost 5 bases, J lost 3 bases, and 9 bases stayed unmatched. Study findings and constraints: TCR diversity was lower in persistent than newly diagnosed Graves' disease. In persistent patients, shared public clonotypes (more than 2,500) outnumbered those in new patients (roughly 870). The researchers studied only peripheral blood, not thyroid tissue.

HTBI primers from iRepertoire and Arm-PCR of CDR3 regions yielded the TCR beta libraries. TCRdb passed the multiplex PCR reads through MiXCR, listing each CDR3 protein once. The data show 200,000 to 250,000 distinct CDR3 sequences, 20% seen once. Time point given: newly diagnosed GD, antithyroid drugs for less than 3 months. Making the TCR library involved RNA that had been extracted from PBMCs. American Thyroid Association guidelines were used to diagnose Graves' disease. The sequence was obtained from a female donor with Graves disease. Sequencing used peripheral blood mononuclear cells (PBMCs), obtained at new diagnosis, from a patient treated with antithyroid drugs. This chain connects TRBV27 to TRBJ1-5; TRBD1 matches 8 bases. The CDR3 here is CASSPTWDRYNQPQHF. The CDR3 bases are TGTGCCAGCAGTCCAACATGGGACAGGTACAATCAGCCCCAGCATTTT.